These T cell receptor beta chains were read from a single sample in a study of T cell repertoires in cytomegalovirus infection. No antigen has been assigned to these receptors. In TCRdb, the reads were re-called with MiXCR into one record per CDR3 protein. Seen here are 80,000 or so distinct CDR3 sequences, roughly 25% observed once, and the top ten hold 50%. The sample was CD8+ T cells from cultured PBMCs, taken from culture after CMV antigen stimulation. The receptors shown here come from a human donor in good health (CMV status not recorded). Some clones in this sample may be carry-over from other donors' samples. CDR3s leave out the opening cysteine and the closing phenylalanine or tryptophan. The order of the fields is V gene, CDR3 protein.

>TRBV6-2/TRBV6-3
ASTVAASYEQY
>TRBV20-1
SAGRDLYEQY
>TRBV7-6
GSSLERGGAGETQY
>TRBV7-8
ASSLGQGNNQPQH
>TRBV9
ASSNPGQGKEGGNTIY
>TRBV7-9
ASSLVGGAGAEAF
>TRBV7-9
ASSHIEANTEAF
>TRBV14
ASSQDLGTDSYEQY
>TRBV7-8
ASSPGQGNYGYT
>TRBV11-3
ASSFLPLTSGGAEGEQF
>TRBV12-3/TRBV12-4
ASSSSGVGTEAF
>TRBV27
ASSPMGGGQPQH
>TRBV2
ASSEELSSYNSPLH
>TRBV7-9
ASSLVGDNVAKNIQY
>TRBV5-1
ASSLYTGELF
>TRBV15
ATSRERGSYNEQF
>TRBV12-3/TRBV12-4
ASAQKIYGYT
>TRBV27
ASGILRGVKAYEQF
>TRBV6-1
ATPSPPQY
>TRBV7-9
ASSLGVAGGTQETQY
>TRBV20-1
SATRTGGPYNEQF
>TRBV19
ASAEQGGRGDQPQH
>TRBV4-3
ASSQDWGAGHMNTEAF
>TRBV5-6
ASSAIWTRQGNSYEQY
>TRBV5-6
ASSLGPTGELF
>TRBV27
ASSKHGQGSSYEQY
>TRBV12-3/TRBV12-4
ASSLPGEAIRDGANVLT
>TRBV6-2/TRBV6-3
ASSWLAGGPDTQY
>TRBV7-9
ASRPVGTEAF
>TRBV6-1
ASSWDSTTYEQY
>TRBV9
ASSTQTGNEQF
>TRBV30
ASDGRGYT
>TRBV6-5
ASSPQTGTAFYEQY
>TRBV30
AWNYPPEQY
>TRBV7-9
ASRPEGNSYEQY
>TRBV3-1
ASSQGMGITEAF
>TRBV18
ASSSTGGGNYGYT